The 10 T cell receptor beta chains below come from one sample, sequenced in a study of blood T cell repertoires in COVID-19. The assay was immunoSEQ multiplex PCR, and TCRdb's table has in-frame clones only and misses some. The data hold roughly 130,000 clones, with 80% to 85% observed a single time. The specimen was PBMCs or T cells enriched from blood (not recorded which). All receptors derive from a man aged 40-55 years with acute COVID-19.

This chain links TRBV20-1 with TRBJ2-5; TRBD2 aligns across 9 bases. Looked up from germline, CDR1 is DFQATT and CDR2 is SNEGSKA (reference sequence). Germline trimming cut 3 bases from V and 6 bases from J; bases unmatched to any gene: 11. The CDR3 consists of 15 residues. DNA for the CDR3: TGCAGTGCTAGTTCTAGCGGGGACGGCATGAAGACCCAGTACTTC. It codes for CSASSSGDGMKTQYF.

This clone was detected only a few times. The V and J genes are TRBV5-1 and TRBJ1-6, with TRBD1 matching over 9 bases. The CDR3 has 15 amino acids. Germline CDR1 reads SGHRS; CDR2 reads YFSETQ. V shed 4 bases and J 7 bases; nucleotides not matched to a gene: 6. The CDR3 sequence is CASSRMGQGNSPLHF. The CDR3 DNA reads as TGCGCCAGCAGCCGCATGGGACAGGGAAATTCACCCCTCCACTTT.

The chain combines TRBV4-3 with TRBJ2-7; D is uncertain. Germline V lookup: CDR1 LGHNA, CDR2 YSLEER. Trimming cost V 2 bases and J 0 bases, with 20 bases left between them. The CDR3 is 18 residues long. The DNA for the CDR3 is TGCGCCAGCAGCCAATCAACCCTAAGGCAGGCAGGCTCCTACGAGCAGTACTTC. It translates to CASSQSTLRQAGSYEQYF.

The rearrangement links TRBV27 to TRBJ2-7, with 9 positions matching TRBD1. V dropped 11 bases and J dropped 6; count of bases not matched to a gene: 11. Per the germline V gene, CDR1 is MNHEY and CDR2 is SMNVEV (reference sequence). The CDR3 is made up of 13 amino acids. The CDR3 nucleotides are TGTGCCGCCGGAAAGACAGGGGGTCGCGAGCAGTACTTC. It codes for CAAGKTGGREQYF.

The chain couples TRBV7-2 to TRBJ2-7; possible D gene TRBD2, 5 bases. The CDR3 spans 17 residues. The V gene lost 2 bases and the J gene lost 2 bases, with 19 bases spanning the gap. Germline CDR1 SGHTA, CDR2 FQGNSA. The CDR3 here is CASSLKTAGLTPYEQYF. For the CDR3, the DNA is TGTGCCAGCAGCTTAAAAACTGCAGGACTGACGCCCTACGAGCAGTACTTC.

The chain is built from TRBV4-3 and TRBJ1-1, with D unresolved. With 6 bases removed from V and 5 bases from J, the gap between germline ends came to 13 bases. Looked up from germline, CDR1 is LGHNA and CDR2 is YSLEER. The CDR3 totals 13 residues. CDR3 in DNA: TGCGCCAGCAGGGCGGGGTCGGGGACTGAAGCTTTCTTT. It translates to CASRAGSGTEAFF.

The CDR3 DNA reads as TGTGCCTGGAGTGCAGACAGGGTGAACACTGAAGCTTTCTTT. This translates into CAWSADRVNTEAFF. The chain uses TRBV30 and TRBJ1-1; 7 nucleotides agree with TRBD1. Germline CDR1 GTSNPN, CDR2 SVGIG (reference sequence). The CDR3 consists of 14 residues. The V and J ends lost 1 base and 0 bases, in that order; junction bases with no gene match: 2.

This rearrangement joins TRBV4-3 to TRBJ2-1, with D possibly TRBD1 on 5 matching bases. The CDR3 extends over 15 amino acids. Germline CDR1 and CDR2: LGHNA and YSLEER. The ends were cut back, 0 bases at V and 8 bases at J, with 14 bases in the middle. The CDR3 DNA sequence: TGCGCCAGCAGCCAAGATCAACGGTTCAGGGATGAGCAGTTCTTC. Its protein product is CASSQDQRFRDEQFF.

This sequence joins TRBV5-8 and TRBJ1-5, with D possibly matching TRBD1 (6 bases). CDR3 size: 14 residues. In germline, CDR1 is SGHTS, CDR2 YDEGEE. Trimming removed 6 bases from V and 7 bases from J, with 17 bases in between. DNA of the CDR3: TGTGCCAGCACCGTTTACAGGGCCTCCCAGCCCCAGCATTTT. Amino acid sequence: CASTVYRASQPQHF.

The J gene is TRBJ1-2, the V gene TRBV7-9; 7 bases match TRBD1. V gave up 1 base and J gave up 4 bases; unmatched junction bases: 3. The germline V gene encodes CDR1 SEHNR and CDR2 FQNEAQ (reference sequence). This CDR3 comprises 14 residues. CDR3 bases: TGTGCCAGCAGCTTAGGAGGGGACAGCTATGGCTACACCTTC. As protein: CASSLGGDSYGYTF.